A selection of T cell receptor beta chains follows, all from one sample in a study of shared clonotypes between healthy human individuals. This table comes from immunoSEQ multiplex PCR, and its TCRdb copy is limited to in-frame clones, with some not included. The repertoire consists of about 1.1 million clones, with approximately 80% occurring once and the leading ten covering 0.55% to 0.7%. The sample was memory CD4+ T cells from PBMCs. The source of these receptors is a man younger than 30 in good health. Some clones in this sample may be carry-over from other donors' samples. Each CDR3 is given without its conserved first and last residue.

J gene,V gene,CDR3 protein
TRBJ2-7,TRBV2,ASTRVPSYEQY
TRBJ1-3,TRBV5-4,ASTLDGLPGNTIY
TRBJ2-6,TRBV5-1,ASSLPSSGANVLT
TRBJ2-1,TRBV7-2,ASSQAGGGYNEQF
TRBJ1-4,TRBV7-9,ASSTGTGALNEKLF
TRBJ2-1,TRBV6-1,ASRTLTGDEQF
TRBJ2-7,TRBV2,ASSEYGRTTEQY
TRBJ1-5,TRBV29-1,SVSDRGSQPQH
TRBJ1-1,TRBV19,ASNYGRVTTEAF
TRBJ1-1,TRBV5-6,ASSSRETLGGTEAF
TRBJ2-2,TRBV11-3,ASSGRNTGELF
TRBJ1-1,TRBV6-6,ASSPGYLPEAF
TRBJ1-2,TRBV6-5,ASTDTNYGYT
TRBJ1-2,TRBV6-1,ASSEAGGNYGYT
TRBJ1-1,TRBV7-9,ASSPLDRVGTEAF
TRBJ2-3,TRBV7-9,ASSLGSRGFPYTQY
TRBJ1-1,TRBV5-1,ASSLMGDTTFTEAF
TRBJ1-1,TRBV19,ASSPPWATEAF
TRBJ2-5,TRBV6-5,ASSIGLASKETQY
TRBJ1-3,TRBV7-9,ASSLLTGNTIY
TRBJ1-4,TRBV5-4,ASSATLGTGNEKLF
TRBJ1-1,TRBV27,ASSLSRQREAF
TRBJ1-4,TRBV18,ASSRGTDEKLF
TRBJ2-3,TRBV2,ASRKGGLTDTQY
TRBJ2-5,TRBV5-1,ASSFSSGAEETQY
TRBJ2-1,TRBV9,ASSVFVTNEQF
TRBJ1-1,TRBV5-1,ASSLNTENTEAF
TRBJ1-1,TRBV5-1,ASRTKGSSGNTEAF
TRBJ2-3,TRBV7-2,ASSPWASHADTQY
TRBJ1-5,TRBV7-9,ASSRQGGNQPQH
TRBJ2-7,TRBV2,ASRRTDEQY
TRBJ2-1,TRBV11-2,ASSLERSYNEQF
TRBJ2-7,TRBV6-5,ASRDTGRAYEQY
TRBJ2-7,TRBV5-1,ASSLLVAGGAEQY
TRBJ2-3,TRBV6-6,ASTLRGGPTDTQY
TRBJ2-5,TRBV15,ATRGSQETQY
TRBJ2-5,TRBV19,ASSITGTSGTVQETQY
TRBJ1-3,TRBV5-1,ASSWEGAGNTIY
TRBJ1-1,TRBV7-9,ASSPKTGLNTEAF
TRBJ1-2,TRBV4-3,ASSQDKGTYGYT
TRBJ2-1,TRBV28,ASSFRRSSYNEQF
TRBJ2-7,TRBV29-1,SVGDENTGIRRYEQY
TRBJ1-5,TRBV6-1,ASSGPPGGGNSNQPQH
TRBJ1-6,TRBV18,ASSPPEGYGDSPLH
TRBJ2-7,TRBV15,ATSRAGTVGEQY
TRBJ2-5,TRBV19,ASSSDISETQY
TRBJ1-4,TRBV11-1,ASSSDSFNEKLF
TRBJ2-1,TRBV9,ASSVAGSYNEQF
TRBJ2-7,TRBV7-9,ASRGGQIYEQY
TRBJ2-7,TRBV10-3,AISPVGGGKVQY
TRBJ2-2,TRBV7-3,ASSLLGGDVTGELF
TRBJ2-5,TRBV18,ASSPPVRRGETQY
TRBJ2-2,TRBV4-1,ASSQSRGTTNTGELF